This T cell receptor (beta chain) appears in the sequencing data of a study of long-term antiretroviral therapy in people with HIV. Broader study findings: Among HIV repertoires, CDR3 length ranges were narrower than those of controls. ART adherence, viral resistance and therapy changes were undocumented.

Run at survey level, the immunoSEQ assay was version v3.0. The protocol was immunoSEQ multiplex PCR, while the TCRdb copy is restricted to in-frame clones and leaves out a portion. Here the sample spans 30,000 to 35,000 clones, roughly 85% being singletons. Notes on this clone: Its antigen is currently unknown.

The CDR3 sequence is 15 residues long. V was clipped by 8 bases and J by 6 bases; unmatched bases: 13. From germline, CDR1 is KGHSH and CDR2 LQKENI. The sequence was obtained from a man aged 18 to 29 with HIV. The J gene is TRBJ2-4, the V gene TRBV18, with 7 positions matching TRBD1. The sequences come from unsorted PBMCs, collected 0.8 years before starting antiretroviral therapy. The CDR3 spells CASQPTRQGLNIQYF. The CDR3 DNA reads TGTGCCAGCCAACCCACGAGACAGGGCCTAAACATTCAGTACTTC.